This record covers a single T cell receptor beta chain. Expressed TCRB transcripts got sequenced, as all isolated RNA was reverse transcribed. Here immunoSEQ multiplex PCR was the method, and the copy in TCRdb shows in-frame clones only, minus some. Of more than 350,000 clones in the sample, about 10% are singletons; the top ten hold 0.045% to 0.05%. The data originate from a study of beta chain features in type 1 diabetes. In the study overall: Sorted cells numbering approximately 110,000,000 were examined across all samples.

The CDR3 consists of 15 residues. CDR1 and CDR2 from the germline V gene are SNHLY and FYNNEI. Unmatched junction bases numbered 11, after V lost 6 bases and J lost 6 bases. Via CD45RO/CCR7/CD25/CD127/CD95/CD27, cells of the CD4+ naive, central memory, regulatory and stem cell-like memory subsets were sorted. Purities over 98% were achieved in all sorted populations. The TCR comes from a woman aged 18-29 years in good health. The J gene is TRBJ1-5, the V gene TRBV2, with TRBD1 identical over 7 bases. The sample comprised naive CD4+ T cells from blood. As DNA, the CDR3 is TGTGCCAGCAGGGGCATGACAGGGATAGGTCAGCCCCAGCATTTT. Amino acid sequence: CASRGMTGIGQPQHF.